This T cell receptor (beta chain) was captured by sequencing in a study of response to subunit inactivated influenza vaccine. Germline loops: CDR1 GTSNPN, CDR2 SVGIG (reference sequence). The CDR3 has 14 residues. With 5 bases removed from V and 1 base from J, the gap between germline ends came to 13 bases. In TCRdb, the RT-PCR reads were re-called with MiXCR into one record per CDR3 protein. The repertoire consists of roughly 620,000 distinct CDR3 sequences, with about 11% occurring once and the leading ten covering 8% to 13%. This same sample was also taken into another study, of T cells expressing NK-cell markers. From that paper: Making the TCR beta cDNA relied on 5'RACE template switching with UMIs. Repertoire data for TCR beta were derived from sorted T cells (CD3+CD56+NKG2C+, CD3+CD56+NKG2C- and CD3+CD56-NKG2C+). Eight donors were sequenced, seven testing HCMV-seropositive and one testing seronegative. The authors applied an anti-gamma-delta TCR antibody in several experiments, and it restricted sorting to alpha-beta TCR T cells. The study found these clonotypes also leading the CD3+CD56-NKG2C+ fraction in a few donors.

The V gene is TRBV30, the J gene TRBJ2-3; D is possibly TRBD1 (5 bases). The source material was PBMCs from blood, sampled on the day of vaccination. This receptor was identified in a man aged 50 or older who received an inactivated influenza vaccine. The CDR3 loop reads CAWVRGGGTDTQYF. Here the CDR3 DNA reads TGTGCCTGGGTAAGGGGCGGAGGCACAGATACGCAGTATTTT. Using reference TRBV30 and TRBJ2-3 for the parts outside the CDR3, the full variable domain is SQTIHQWPATLVQPVGSPLSLECTVEGTSNPNLYWYRQAAGRGLQLLFYSVGIGQISSEVPQNLSASRPQDRQFILSSKKLLLSDSGFYLCAWVRGGGTDTQYFGPGTRLTVL.